This T cell receptor beta chain appears in the sequencing data of a study of blood T cell repertoires in COVID-19 (dated by TCRdb to the early 2020s). Broadly, across the study: Samples from collaborators originated in the United States, Italy and Spain and spanned both the acute and convalescent phases of COVID-19. The material from the prospective study consisted of cDNA or gDNA derived from T cells, B-cell-depleted T cells, or PBMCs. The samples were drawn from two sources: the first 160 participants of the ongoing ImmuneRACE study, and fewer than 1,500 subjects contributed by 6 global collaborators. A freely available public database, intended as a resource for researchers studying the immune response to SARS-CoV-2, is where the repertoires were released. Subjects who had been exposed to COVID-19, were actively infected with it, or had recovered from it provided the deeply sampled blood TCRbeta repertoires that made up the dataset. Where HLA class I and class II types were available, the types were taken from metadata supplied by the sample provider, not from assay-based typing. Nearly every sample came with metadata listing a de-identified subject ID, COVID-19 status, age in years and sex. The full study reports these points: Clinical and demographic metadata were provided uncurated, with the amount varying by source and participant.

The immunoSEQ Assay, a bias-controlled multiplex PCR, was used to amplify TCRbeta CDR3 regions from genomic DNA. Concerning the study's data processing: Nucleated cell counts per sample were estimated from amplification of reference gene primers within the assay. To quantify the absolute abundance of each unique TCRbeta CDR3 rearrangement, sequence reads were collapsed and filtered. For each sample, productive Simpson clonality was calculated as the square root of Simpson's diversity index across productive rearrangements. The table comes from immuneACCESS by way of TCRdb, which keeps in-frame sequences with V and J called. Part of the clones is missing from these tables; in studies checked, under half for an unresolved V gene and the rest for unknown reasons. V, J and clone size are taken as reported in that table, and D and trimming were inferred from the DNA itself. The sample table contains 150,000 or so clones; only one count was recorded for more than 65% of them. About 7.8% of the sample belongs to the ten largest clones.

Worth noting for this clone: Its antigen remains undetermined. Base qualities are not at hand, and no much larger clone is one base apart.

Each collaborating institution followed its own protocols to collect whole blood in K2EDTA tubes. For TCRbeta analysis, collaborators shipped samples as frozen whole blood, isolated PBMCs, or DNA extracted from either of those sample types. Sequenced input: peripheral blood. This TCR was recovered from a woman between 45 and 65 years old in a cohort sampled during active or convalescent COVID-19.

The DNA sequence is as follows: TGCGCCAGCAGCCCGCCCGTGGGGCCGGTGCCCACAGATACGCAGTATTTT. It specifies CASSPPVGPVPTDTQYF. In this chain, TRBV5-1 is recombined with TRBJ2-3, and possibly TRBD1, on 5 matching bases. The V and J ends are trimmed by 4 bases and 2 bases, leaving 20 bases between them. Sequences SGHRS (CDR1) and YFSETQ (CDR2) are obtained from the germline V gene. The CDR3 measures 17 amino acids from cysteine to phenylalanine. The CDR3 DNA has 51 bases and is translated from base 1.